Below, 4 T cell receptor beta chains from the same sample are listed, as sequenced in a study of PD-L1 blockade in urothelial cancer. The time point is: pretreatment peripheral blood. Only in-frame clones appear in the TCRdb table, and some are missing; sequencing was by immunoSEQ multiplex PCR. The sample carries about 95,000 clones, around 87% recorded once. Specimen: PBMCs, collected around atezolizumab (anti-PD-L1) treatment. These TCRs come from a man aged 55-75 years with urothelial cancer.

V usage is TRBV4-1 and J usage is TRBJ1-4; 7 nucleotides line up with TRBD1. The CDR3 has 15 amino acids. Germline CDR1 MGHRA, CDR2 YSYEKL. Unmatched junction bases numbered 6, after V lost 4 bases and J lost 4 bases. The CDR3 region has the DNA TGCGCCAGCAGCCTAACCGGGACAGATAATGAAAAACTGTTTTTT. Residues: CASSLTGTDNEKLFF.

The chain employs TRBV6-1 and TRBJ1-2; D remains unclear. The CDR3 consists of 11 residues. Trimming shortened V by 4 bases and J by 8 bases, and 8 bases separated the two germline ends. Germline V gives CDR1 MNHNS, CDR2 SASEGT. The CDR3 region has the DNA TGTGCCAGCAGTGGTCCTCTAGGCTACACCTTC. Protein product: CASSGPLGYTF.

This chain joins TRBV19 and TRBJ1-2; 9 bases map to TRBD1. The CDR3 extends over 13 amino acids. Trimming removed 7 bases from V and 8 bases from J; junction bases left unmatched: 8. Germline assignment: CDR1 LNHDA and CDR2 SQIVND (reference sequence). The CDR3 DNA follows: TGTGCCAGTAACGCGAGGACAGGGGACGGCTACACCTTC. Amino acids: CASNARTGDGYTF.

The chain recombines TRBV19 with TRBJ2-6; a weak D match, TRBD2 (5 bases). This CDR3 has 18 amino acids. The V gene lost 5 bases and the J gene lost 1 base, with 18 bases spanning the gap. From germline, CDR1 is LNHDA and CDR2 SQIVND (reference sequence). The CDR3 DNA reads TGTGCCAGTAGTTCCGGTCCCGAGGGATTTTCTGGGGCCAACGTCCTGACTTTC. Translating it yields CASSSGPEGFSGANVLTF.